The 26 T cell receptor beta chains reported below all come from one sample, sequenced in a study of cytomegalovirus exposure and HLA in healthy donors. Amplification used 60 Vbeta primers and 13 Jbeta primers. The method was immunoSEQ multiplex PCR; TCRdb's version includes in-frame clones alone and lacks a portion of them. Of approximately 150,000 clones listed, about four fifths were seen once; the top ten hold roughly 7.5%. The source material was PBMCs. The receptors derive from a woman aged 25-40 years in good health and CMV-seropositive.

This chain joins TRBV7-9 and TRBJ2-7; TRBD2 agrees at 16 bases. The CDR3 length is 19 residues. The junction had 10 bases not matched to a gene; V was cut back by 4 bases and J by 1 base. Germline V gene lookup returns CDR1 SEHNR and CDR2 FQNEAQ (reference sequence). The CDR3 protein is CASSSPGTSGGAGSYEQYF. CDR3 DNA sequence: TGTGCCAGCAGCTCCCCTGGGACTAGCGGGGGGGCCGGGTCCTACGAGCAGTACTTC.

As to this clone: One end of the junction is discordant with germline, which a read error may explain. The gene calls are TRBV5-6 and TRBJ2-2, with D tentatively TRBD2 (6 bases). Per germline, CDR1 SGHDT and CDR2 YYEEEE. CDR3 length: 15 amino acids. The CDR3, as DNA: TGTGCCAGCAGCTTTGGACTAACGAACACCAGGGAGCTGTTTTTT. Encoded protein: CASSFGLTNTRELFF. The whole variable domain, remainder taken from reference TRBV5-6 and TRBJ2-2, is DAGVTQSPTHLIKTRGQQVTLRCSPKSGHDTVSWYQQALGQGPQFIFQYYEEEERQRGNFPDRFSGHQFPNYSSELNVNALLLGDSALYLCASSFGLTNTRELFFGEGSRLTVL.

The chain couples TRBV9 to TRBJ1-2; no clear D gene. The CDR3 extends over 15 amino acids. Trimming took off 0 bases at V and 4 bases at J, with 13 bases between the two ends. Germline CDR1 is SGDLS and CDR2 is YYNGEE. CDR3: CASSVDAHNGYGYTF. In DNA, the CDR3 is TGTGCCAGCAGCGTAGATGCCCACAATGGCTATGGCTACACCTTC. Full variable domain (outside the CDR3, taken from reference TRBV9 and TRBJ1-2): DSGVTQTPKHLITATGQRVTLRCSPRSGDLSVYWYQQSLDQGLQFLIQYYNGEERAKGNILERFSAQQFPDLHSELNLSSLELGDSALYFCASSVDAHNGYGYTFGSGTRLTVV.

The rearrangement joins TRBV6-5 to TRBJ1-1, with D hard to call. From germline, CDR1 is MNHEY and CDR2 SVGAGI. The CDR3 loop spans 14 amino acids. Trimming cost V 4 bases and J 1 base, with 10 bases left between them. In DNA, the CDR3 is TGTGCCAGCAGTTTGACACATGGGAACACTGAAGCTTTCTTT. Translating it yields CASSLTHGNTEAFF.

The chain is built from TRBV5-6 and TRBJ1-4, with 8 bases that match TRBD1. The V gene's germline CDR1 is SGHDT and CDR2 YYEEEE. The CDR3 has 15 amino acids. Trimming took 6 bases from V and 6 from J; bases not matched to a gene: 10. CDR3 DNA: TGTGCCAGCACCACTCCAGGGGGCATATATGAAAAACTGTTTTTT. It codes for CASTTPGGIYEKLFF.

The V call is TRBV7-3, the J call TRBJ1-6, with D hard to call. The germline V gene encodes CDR1 SGHTA and CDR2 FQGTGA. The CDR3 consists of 13 residues. Trimming shortened V by 5 bases and J by 11 bases, and 13 bases separated the two germline ends. The CDR3 DNA is TGTGCCAGCAGCCCTGGACGGACTACACCCCTCCACTTT. This sequence encodes CASSPGRTTPLHF.

This clone appeared a few times. V is TRBV30 and J is TRBJ1-1, with D tentatively TRBD1 (5 bases). V lost 0 bases to trimming and J lost 5 bases, with 13 bases between them. CDR1 is GTSNPN and CDR2 is SVGIG in the germline V gene (reference sequence). The CDR3 sequence is 14 residues long. CDR3 region: CAWSVLWGDTEAFF. As DNA, the CDR3 is TGTGCCTGGAGTGTACTTTGGGGGGATACTGAAGCTTTCTTT.

The chain uses TRBV10-3 and TRBJ1-6; D is possibly TRBD1 (5 bases). The V and J ends lost 4 bases and 3 bases respectively, with 10 bases between them. This CDR3 has 15 residues. CDR1 and CDR2 (germline): ENHRY, SYGVKD. DNA of the CDR3: TGTGCCATCAGTGCACAGGTCTTCTATAATTCACCCCTCCACTTT. It translates to CAISAQVFYNSPLHF.

The chain couples TRBV2 to TRBJ2-1; 12 bases agree with TRBD2. J gave up 12 bases and V 6 bases, and 6 bases lay outside the gene matches. CDR3 length: 13 amino acids. Germline V CDR1 and CDR2: SNHLY, FYNNEI. CDR3 DNA sequence: TGTGCCAGCAGCCTAGCGGGGGGGTTAGGGCAGTTCTTC. Translating it yields CASSLAGGLGQFF.

With regard to this clone: Germline and junction disagree at one end, which may indicate a read error. The chain joins TRBV7-2 to TRBJ1-1; TRBD1 aligns across 7 bases. This CDR3 comprises 12 residues. Germline CDR1 and CDR2: SGHTA and FQGNSA. The CDR3 bases are TGTGCCAGCAGCTCCGGGACAGTAACACTAATCTTT. It encodes CASSSGTVTLIF. Drawing the rest from reference TRBV7-2 and TRBJ1-1, the complete variable domain is GAGVSQSPSNKVTEKGKDVELRCDPISGHTALYWYRQSLGQGLEFLIYFQGNSAPDKSGLPSDRFSAERTGGSVSTLTIQRTQQEDSAVYLCASSSGTVTLIFGQGTRLTVV.

The chain is built from TRBV19 and TRBJ1-5; 7 bases agree with TRBD1. The CDR3 has 14 amino acids. Germline V gene data show CDR1 as LNHDA and CDR2 as SQIVND (reference sequence). Losses at the gene ends were 5 bases for V and 4 bases for J; bases not matched to a gene: 5. As DNA, the CDR3 is TGTGCCAGTAGTGACGACAGGGAAAATCAGCCCCAGCATTTT. Its translation: CASSDDRENQPQHF.

The chain is built from TRBV19 and TRBJ2-7; a possible D gene is TRBD2 (5 bases). The germline gives CDR1 LNHDA, CDR2 SQIVND (reference sequence). Trimming shortened V by 4 bases and J by 2 bases, and 12 bases separated the two germline ends. The CDR3 has 14 amino acids. The CDR3 bases are TGTGCCAGTAGTACCCTAGCTGTACCCTACGAGCAGTACTTC. This gives the protein CASSTLAVPYEQYF.

This chain uses TRBV13 with TRBJ1-3, with D unresolved. V lost 1 base and J 4 bases, leaving 5 bases between the germline ends. CDR1 PRHDT and CDR2 FYEKMQ come from the germline V gene (reference sequence). The CDR3 sequence is 13 residues long. In nucleotides, the CDR3 is TGTGCCAGCAGCTTAGCGCAGGGAAACACCATATATTTT. Translation: CASSLAQGNTIYF.

The chain couples TRBV5-1 to TRBJ1-6, with D hard to call. Germline CDR1 reads SGHRS; CDR2 reads YFSETQ. This CDR3 has 15 amino acids. Trimming cost V 3 bases and J 6 bases, with 13 bases left between them. CDR3 loop: CASSSVGSGNSPLHF. The CDR3 DNA is TGCGCCAGCAGCTCCGTGGGCAGCGGTAATTCACCCCTCCACTTT.

The genes are TRBV12-5 and TRBJ2-7; 13 positions match TRBD2. After removal of 6 bases from V and 5 bases from J, the junction contained 4 bases not matched to a gene. The CDR3 length is 14 residues. Germline assignment: CDR1 LGHNT and CDR2 FRNRAP. CDR3 sequence (DNA): TGTGCTAGTGGCCGCGGACTAGCGGGGGACGAGCAGTACTTC. Its protein is CASGRGLAGDEQYF.

This clone was recorded only once. This chain links TRBV5-4 with TRBJ2-7, with D unresolved. This CDR3 is 13 amino acids long. With 0 bases removed from V and 5 bases from J, the gap between germline ends came to 9 bases. Germline CDR1 reads SGHNT; CDR2 reads YYREEE (reference sequence). The CDR3 loop is CASSLDGHHEQYF. The CDR3 nucleotides read TGTGCCAGCAGCTTGGATGGCCACCACGAGCAGTACTTC.

The chain couples TRBV13 to TRBJ2-7; possibly TRBD1 for D (6 bases). V lost 5 bases, J lost 1 base, and 9 bases lay in between. Germline loops: CDR1 PRHDT, CDR2 FYEKMQ (reference sequence). The CDR3 sequence is 13 residues long. The CDR3 region is CASSPGQSYEQYF. In nucleotides, the CDR3 is TGTGCCAGCAGCCCAGGACAGTCCTACGAGCAGTACTTC.

The rearrangement uses TRBV6-1 and TRBJ2-7; 8 nucleotides match TRBD1. The CDR3 is made up of 17 amino acids. Germline CDR1 MNHNS, CDR2 SASEGT. V lost 3 bases and J lost 2; bases outside the gene matches: 12. Here the CDR3 DNA reads TGTGCCAGCAGTGAGGACAGGGTTGGTCGGTGGACCTACGAGCAGTACTTC. This gives the protein CASSEDRVGRWTYEQYF.

The chain couples TRBV7-9 to TRBJ1-3; possibly TRBD1 for D (6 bases). The CDR3 has 14 residues. V gave up 4 bases and J gave up 3 bases, with 10 bases separating them. Germline CDR1 and CDR2: SEHNR and FQNEAQ (reference sequence). CDR3 residues: CASSSRGFGNTIYF. CDR3 DNA: TGTGCCAGCAGCTCAAGGGGGTTTGGAAACACCATATATTTT.

V is TRBV16 and J is TRBJ1-3; weak D call: TRBD1 (5 bases). V dropped 4 bases and J dropped 2 bases, with 15 bases sitting between them. CDR1 and CDR2 from the germline V gene are KGHSY and FQNENV. The CDR3 has 16 amino acids. The CDR3 sequence: CASSLLTQVTGNTIYF. In DNA, the CDR3 is TGTGCCAGCAGCCTCCTTACACAGGTTACTGGAAACACCATATATTTT.

V and J are TRBV9 and TRBJ2-7; 10 bases are shared with TRBD1. This CDR3 has 16 residues. From germline, CDR1 is SGDLS and CDR2 YYNGEE. The junction had 8 bases not matched to a gene; V was cut back by 0 bases and J by 5 bases. The CDR3 DNA is TGTGCCAGCAGCGTAGCAGCCGGGACAGGGGTCGACGAGCAGTACTTC. The encoded protein is CASSVAAGTGVDEQYF.

The chain is built from TRBV5-1 and TRBJ2-1; 8 bases line up with TRBD2. The CDR3 is 16 amino acids. The trim removed 4 bases at V and 5 bases at J, leaving 11 bases unmatched. CDR1 is SGHRS and CDR2 is YFSETQ in the germline V gene. Written as DNA, the CDR3 is TGCGCCAGCAGCAGTTTGAGCGGGGGAGGTGACAATGAGCAGTTCTTC. Translated, it gives CASSSLSGGGDNEQFF.

This rearrangement joins TRBV27 to TRBJ2-3; 7 bases match TRBD2. V gave up 6 bases and J gave up 7 bases; unmatched junction bases: 4. The CDR3 contains 12 residues. The germline V gene has CDR1 MNHEY and CDR2 SMNVEV (reference sequence). The CDR3 region has the DNA TGTGCCAGCAGGACTAGCCCTTATACGCAGTATTTT. Protein: CASRTSPYTQYF.

V and J are TRBV29-1 and TRBJ2-1; TRBD1 might be the D (5 bases). Looked up from germline, CDR1 is SQVTM and CDR2 is ANQGSEA. The CDR3 runs 16 residues. Trimming took off 6 bases at V and 4 bases at J, with 22 bases between the two ends. As DNA, the CDR3 is TGCAGCGTCGAGACCCGAAGAAGTCAGGGTTACAATGAGCAGTTCTTC. Translated, it gives CSVETRRSQGYNEQFF.

This clone was counted a few times. The chain employs TRBV4-3 and TRBJ2-4, with TRBD1 matching 7 bases. CDR1 is LGHNA and CDR2 is YSLEER in the germline V gene. This CDR3 spans 16 amino acids. V shed 4 bases and J 5 bases; nucleotides not matched to a gene: 11. The CDR3 sequence: CASSPLAGGIENIQYF. CDR3 in DNA: TGCGCCAGCAGCCCCCTGGCAGGGGGTATAGAAAACATTCAGTACTTC.

This clone was picked up a small number of times. The genes are TRBV18 and TRBJ2-5; 8 nucleotides align to TRBD1. The CDR3 has 16 residues. The V and J ends lost 5 bases and 4 bases, in that order; junction bases with no gene match: 12. CDR1 KGHSH and CDR2 LQKENI come from the germline V gene. CDR3 sequence (DNA): TGTGCCAGCTCAAGGCCCCGGGCAGGGGGCGCAGAGACCCAGTACTTC. Translating it yields CASSRPRAGGAETQYF.